The 30 T cell receptor beta chains listed next were all sequenced from one sample in a study of shared clonotypes between healthy human individuals. The table came from immunoSEQ multiplex PCR; TCRdb's copy has only in-frame clones and leaves some out. The sample contains some 240,000 clones, under 80% of which appear only once. Sequenced input: memory CD4+ T cells sorted from blood. Regarding subset: CD45RA-negative fraction. The source of these receptors is a man aged 30 to 39 in good health.

The rearrangement joins TRBV5-4 to TRBJ2-1; D unclear. Trimming cost V 5 bases and J 4 bases, with 13 bases left between them. Germline loops: CDR1 SGHNT, CDR2 YYREEE (reference sequence). CDR3 size: 14 residues. CDR3 region: CASRRWEQYNEQFF. The CDR3 DNA sequence: TGTGCCAGCAGACGATGGGAACAGTACAATGAGCAGTTCTTC.

The V call is TRBV6-1, the J call TRBJ1-2; D might be TRBD1 (5 bases). The germline V and J ends were trimmed by 8 bases and 1 base, with 17 bases remaining between them. CDR3 size: 15 residues. The germline V gene has CDR1 MNHNS and CDR2 SASEGT. The CDR3 bases are TGTGCCAGCCACAGAGCCCAGGGTGTTAACTATGGCTACACCTTC. Translated: CASHRAQGVNYGYTF.

This chain joins TRBV6-5 and TRBJ2-1; 11 bases agree with TRBD1. The length of the CDR3 is 15 residues. Germline CDR1 reads MNHEY; CDR2 reads SVGAGI. The ends lost 5 bases at V and 2 bases at J; junction bases unmatched: 2. CDR3 residues: CASSPGQGAYNEQFF. Written as DNA, the CDR3 is TGTGCCAGCAGTCCGGGACAGGGGGCCTACAATGAGCAGTTCTTC.

This chain connects TRBV28 to TRBJ2-3; 7 bases fit TRBD1. Germline lookup yields CDR1 MDHEN and CDR2 SYDVKM. There are 14 residues in the CDR3. V was clipped by 3 bases and J by 4 bases; unmatched bases: 4. CDR3: CASSFSGQSDTQYF. In DNA, the CDR3 is TGTGCCAGCAGTTTTTCGGGACAGTCAGATACGCAGTATTTT. Filled out from reference TRBV28 and TRBJ2-3, the complete variable domain reads DVKVTQSSRYLVKRTGEKVFLECVQDMDHENMFWYRQDPGLGLRLIYFSYDVKMKEKGDIPEGYSVSREKKERFSLILESASTNQTSMYLCASSFSGQSDTQYFGPGTRLTVL.

The chain has TRBV10-3 and TRBJ1-3, with 7 bases identical to TRBD1. Trimming cost V 6 bases and J 3 bases; bases outside gene matches: 5. Germline V gives CDR1 ENHRY, CDR2 SYGVKD. The CDR3 loop spans 14 amino acids. CDR3 coding DNA: TGTGCCATCAGGAGAACAGGGGATGGAAACACCATATATTTT. Translated: CAIRRTGDGNTIYF.

The chain combines TRBV7-3 with TRBJ2-3, with 8 bases matching TRBD2. Trimming took 5 bases from V and 3 from J; bases not matched to a gene: 4. The CDR3 consists of 14 residues. The V gene's germline CDR1 is SGHTA and CDR2 FQGTGA. CDR3 loop: CASSPIAGTDTQYF. The CDR3 nucleotides read TGTGCCAGCAGCCCGATAGCGGGAACAGATACGCAGTATTTT.

The genes are TRBV29-1 and TRBJ2-3; weak D call: TRBD1 (5 bases). The CDR3 totals 12 residues. V was trimmed by 5 bases and J by 5 bases, leaving 11 bases between them. CDR1 is SQVTM and CDR2 is ANQGSEA in the germline V gene. The CDR3: CSVQGFVDTQYF. Here the CDR3 DNA reads TGCAGCGTTCAGGGTTTTGTAGATACGCAGTATTTT.

The gene calls are TRBV19 and TRBJ2-5; D is undetermined. Trimming shortened V by 1 base and J by 5 bases, and 5 bases separated the two germline ends. This CDR3 region has 12 residues. CDR1 and CDR2 from the germline V gene are LNHDA and SQIVND (reference sequence). The CDR3 is CASSIGHETQYF. The CDR3 DNA follows: TGTGCCAGTAGTATAGGGCACGAGACCCAGTACTTC.

This clone was seen a few times. The chain joins TRBV15 to TRBJ2-1, with D possibly matching TRBD2 (5 bases). CDR3 length equals 12 residues. Germline V gene sequence: CDR1 LNHNV, CDR2 YYDKDF (reference sequence). CDR3 region: CARRSRMDEQFF. The CDR3 bases are TGTGCACGGAGGAGCAGGATGGATGAGCAGTTCTTC.

As to this clone: Its ends do not fully match the called genes, so a read error is possible. V and J are TRBV28 and TRBJ1-2; maybe TRBD1 (5 bases). Germline-derived CDR1 and CDR2 are MDHEN and SYDVKM. CDR3 length: 12 residues. CDR3 DNA sequence: TGTGCCAGCAGCCCACTGGGGGGAAGACGCTTCTTC. Translating gives CASSPLGGRRFF.

The rearrangement links TRBV5-5 to TRBJ2-1, with D possibly called TRBD1 or TRBD2 (5 bases each). This CDR3 contains 16 residues. Germline V lookup: CDR1 SGHKS, CDR2 YYEKEE (reference sequence). V was cut by 0 bases and J by 9 bases, with 19 bases left in between. The CDR3 loop reads CASSLVGTSSDGEQFF. Written as DNA, the CDR3 is TGTGCCAGCAGCTTGGTAGGGACGTCGTCGGATGGTGAGCAGTTCTTC.

This clone was seen a few times. The V call is TRBV7-2, the J call TRBJ1-5; D unresolved. The CDR3 is made up of 14 amino acids. Trimming left V 5 bases short and J 4 bases short, with 12 bases between. Germline V gene data show CDR1 as SGHTA and CDR2 as FQGNSA. This CDR3 reads CASSDGVGNQPQHF. Here the CDR3 DNA reads TGTGCCAGCAGCGATGGGGTAGGAAATCAGCCCCAGCATTTT.

The chain joins TRBV5-1 to TRBJ2-3, with no clear D. The CDR3 totals 14 residues. CDR1 and CDR2 from the germline V gene are SGHRS and YFSETQ. V was shortened by 3 bases and J by 0 bases, with 8 bases between the two germline ends. The CDR3 protein is CASSSWASTDTQYF. DNA of the CDR3: TGCGCCAGCAGCTCATGGGCTAGCACAGATACGCAGTATTTT.

This chain joins TRBV5-4 and TRBJ2-3, with D perhaps TRBD2 (5 bases). Trimming left V 2 bases short and J 2 bases short, with 9 bases between. The CDR3 loop spans 14 amino acids. Germline values: CDR1 SGHNT, CDR2 YYREEE (reference sequence). The CDR3 DNA follows: TGTGCCAGCAGCTTCCGTCTAGCCACAGATACGCAGTATTTT. Residues: CASSFRLATDTQYF.

CDR3 DNA: TGTGCCAGCTCCCAAGGAGCCGGTGGCCGCGAGCAGTACTTC. It is translated as CASSQGAGGREQYF. The chain couples TRBV18 to TRBJ2-7; D is unclear. The CDR3 extends over 14 amino acids. V was clipped by 6 bases and J by 6 bases, with 18 bases between them. Germline CDR1 and CDR2: KGHSH and LQKENI.

CDR3 sequence: CASTLGWGNQPQHF. The CDR3 DNA follows: TGTGCCAGCACCCTCGGCTGGGGCAATCAGCCCCAGCATTTT. The chain joins TRBV28 to TRBJ1-5; D remains ambiguous. CDR3 length equals 14 residues. Germline CDR1 and CDR2: MDHEN and SYDVKM. Between the trimmed V and J ends, which lost 7 bases and 2 bases, there was a span of 12 bases.

With respect to this clone: Other nucleotide sequences from this sample produce the same CDR3. The chain joins TRBV28 to TRBJ1-4; D is perhaps TRBD1 (5 bases). The CDR3 has 14 amino acids. The V end was cut by 6 bases, the J end by 3 bases, with 11 bases between. From germline, CDR1 is MDHEN and CDR2 SYDVKM. Written as DNA, the CDR3 is TGTGCCAGCAGGGGGGGACTGCCTAATGAAAAACTGTTTTTT. This translates into CASRGGLPNEKLFF.

The chain couples TRBV6-4 to TRBJ2-2; a possible D gene is TRBD2 (5 bases). CDR1 MRHNA and CDR2 SNTAGT come from the germline V gene. CDR3 length equals 13 residues. V was clipped by 3 bases and J by 3 bases, with 5 bases between them. CDR3: CASSERDTGELFF. The CDR3 DNA follows: TGTGCCAGCAGTGAGCGGGACACCGGGGAGCTGTTTTTT.

The chain couples TRBV27 to TRBJ1-5, with 10 bases that match TRBD1. The CDR3 is 15 residues long. V lost 4 bases to trimming and J lost 4 bases; unmatched junction nucleotides: 4. Germline V gene lookup returns CDR1 MNHEY and CDR2 SMNVEV (reference sequence). CDR3 sequence reads: CASSSGQGSNQPQHF. DNA of the CDR3: TGTGCCAGCAGTTCGGGACAGGGGTCGAATCAGCCCCAGCATTTT.

The chain joins TRBV9 to TRBJ1-2; D is uncertain. Germline V CDR1 and CDR2: SGDLS, YYNGEE. V was shortened by 6 bases and J by 0 bases, with 9 bases between the two germline ends. CDR3 length: 13 amino acids. In DNA, the CDR3 is TGTGCCAGCACAGATCCGACTAACTATGGCTACACCTTC. It codes for CASTDPTNYGYTF.

The rearrangement joins TRBV19 to TRBJ2-1; TRBD2 aligns across 15 bases. CDR3 length: 17 residues. CDR1 and CDR2 (germline): LNHDA, SQIVND (reference sequence). Losses at the gene ends were 3 bases for V and 3 bases for J; bases not matched to a gene: 3. CDR3 loop: CASSMGLAGGLYNEQFF. CDR3 nucleotides: TGTGCCAGTAGTATGGGACTAGCGGGAGGACTCTACAATGAGCAGTTCTTC.

The chain carries TRBV11-2 and TRBJ2-1; D assignment may be TRBD1 or TRBD2 (5 bases each). Germline CDR1 reads SGHAT; CDR2 reads FQNNGV. This CDR3 has 19 residues. V was cut by 4 bases and J by 8 bases, with 30 bases left in between. The CDR3 here is CASSWGLPSGNTPRDEQFF. CDR3 nucleotide sequence: TGTGCCAGCAGCTGGGGCCTTCCGTCGGGGAACACTCCCAGAGATGAGCAGTTCTTC.

This sequence joins TRBV28 and TRBJ2-3, with 7 positions matching TRBD1. J gave up 1 base and V 3 bases, and 4 bases lay outside the gene matches. The CDR3 is 15 amino acids. Germline CDR1 is MDHEN and CDR2 is SYDVKM. Written as DNA, the CDR3 is TGTGCCAGCAGTTTGACCGGGACAGGCACAGATACGCAGTATTTT. Translated: CASSLTGTGTDTQYF.

This clone was observed a few times. The V and J genes are TRBV27 and TRBJ2-2; no definite D call. The V end lost 7 bases, the J end lost 4 bases, and 13 bases lay between the germline ends. CDR3 length: 14 amino acids. CDR1 MNHEY and CDR2 SMNVEV come from the germline V gene (reference sequence). CDR3 nucleotides: TGTGCCAGCAACCCAGCAAGGCCCACCGGGGAGCTGTTTTTT. It specifies CASNPARPTGELFF.

The chain is built from TRBV28 and TRBJ2-4; 10 nucleotides align to TRBD2. This CDR3 comprises 15 residues. J gave up 0 bases and V 6 bases, and 2 bases lay outside the gene matches. CDR1 and CDR2 (germline): MDHEN, SYDVKM. CDR3 coding DNA: TGTGCCAGCAGCCCTAGCGGGAGAGCCAAAAACATTCAGTACTTC. Encoded protein: CASSPSGRAKNIQYF.

In DNA form, the CDR3 reads TGTGCCAGCCGGGAGCCTGGGGCCAACGTCCTGACTTTC. It encodes CASREPGANVLTF. The chain employs TRBV7-7 and TRBJ2-6, with a tentative D call TRBD2 (6 bases). V dropped 8 bases and J dropped 2 bases, with 7 bases sitting between them. This CDR3 has 13 residues. Germline CDR1 SSHAT, CDR2 FNYEAQ (reference sequence). The full variable domain, rest sourced from reference TRBV7-7 and TRBJ2-6, is GAGVSQSPRYKVTKRGQDVTLRCDPISSHATLYWYQQALGQGPEFLTYFNYEAQPDKSGLPSDRFSAERPEGSISTLTIQRTEQRDSAMYRCASREPGANVLTFGAGSRLTVL.

This clone was recorded only once. This chain connects TRBV7-3 to TRBJ2-5; D unresolved. CDR3 size: 13 residues. Trimming shortened V by 4 bases and J by 1 base, and 7 bases separated the two germline ends. Germline V CDR1 and CDR2: SGHTA, FQGTGA. The CDR3: CASSSVSQETQYF. CDR3 nucleotides: TGTGCCAGCAGCTCGGTGTCCCAAGAGACCCAGTACTTC.

In its sample, this clone was seen many times. V is TRBV7-9 and J is TRBJ2-5; no reliable D call. Trimming left V 7 bases short and J 1 base short, with 13 bases between. Germline V CDR1 and CDR2: SEHNR, FQNEAQ (reference sequence). The CDR3 covers 14 residues. This CDR3 is CASTPSWGQETQYF. Written as DNA, the CDR3 is TGTGCCAGCACCCCCTCTTGGGGCCAAGAGACCCAGTACTTC. Together with reference TRBV7-9 and TRBJ2-5, the CDR3 gives the full variable domain: DTGVSQNPRHKITKRGQNVTFRCDPISEHNRLYWYRQTLGQGPEFLTYFQNEAQLEKSRLLSDRFSAERPKGSFSTLEIQRTEQGDSAMYLCASTPSWGQETQYFGPGTRLLVL.

The sample holds one count of this clone. The J gene is TRBJ2-3, the V gene TRBV12-5, with D maybe TRBD2 (6 bases). In germline, CDR1 is LGHNT, CDR2 FRNRAP. The CDR3 length is 12 residues. Trimming removed 4 bases from V and 6 bases from J, with 8 bases in between. In DNA form, the CDR3 reads TGTGCTAGTGGTTCTGGGGGGGATACGCAGTATTTT. This translates into CASGSGGDTQYF. Complete variable domain (other parts from reference TRBV12-5 and TRBJ2-3): DARVTQTPRHKVTEMGQEVTMRCQPILGHNTVFWYRQTMMQGLELLAYFRNRAPLDDSGMPKDRFSAEMPDATLATLKIQPSEPRDSAVYFCASGSGGDTQYFGPGTRLTVL.

The CDR3 coding sequence is TGTGCCAGCAGCGAGAGGCCGGGACTAGCGAGCAATGAGCAGTTCTTC. Its translation is CASSERPGLASNEQFF. This chain connects TRBV9 to TRBJ2-1; 10 nucleotides align to TRBD2. The CDR3 runs to 16 residues. The junction had 9 bases not matched to a gene; V was cut back by 3 bases and J by 6 bases. The germline gives CDR1 SGDLS, CDR2 YYNGEE.